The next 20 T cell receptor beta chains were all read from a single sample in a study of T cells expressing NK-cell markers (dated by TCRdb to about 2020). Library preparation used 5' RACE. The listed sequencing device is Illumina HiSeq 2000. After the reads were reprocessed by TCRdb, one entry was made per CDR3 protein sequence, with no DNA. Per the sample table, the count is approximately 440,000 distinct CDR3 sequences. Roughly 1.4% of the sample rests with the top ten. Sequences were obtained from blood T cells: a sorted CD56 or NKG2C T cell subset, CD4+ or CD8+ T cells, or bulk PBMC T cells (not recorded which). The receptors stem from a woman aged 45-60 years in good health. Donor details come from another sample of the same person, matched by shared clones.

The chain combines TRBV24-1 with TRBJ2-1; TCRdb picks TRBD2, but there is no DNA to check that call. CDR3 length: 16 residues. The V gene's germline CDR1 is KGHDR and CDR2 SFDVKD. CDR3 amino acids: CATSETSGNLENEQFF.

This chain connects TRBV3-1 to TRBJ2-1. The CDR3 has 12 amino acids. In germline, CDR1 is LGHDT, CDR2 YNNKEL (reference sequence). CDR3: CASSRGEGKKFF.

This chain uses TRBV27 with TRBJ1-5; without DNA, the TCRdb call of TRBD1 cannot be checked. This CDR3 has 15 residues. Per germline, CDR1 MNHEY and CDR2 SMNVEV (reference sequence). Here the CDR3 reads CASRQGQGVGQPQHF.

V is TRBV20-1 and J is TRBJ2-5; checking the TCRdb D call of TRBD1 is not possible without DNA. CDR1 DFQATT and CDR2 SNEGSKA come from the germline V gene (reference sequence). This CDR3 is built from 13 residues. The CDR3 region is CSALGVTEETQYF.

This CDR3 is CASRHRGGDTEAFF. The genes are TRBV3-1 and TRBJ1-1; there is no DNA to check the TCRdb D call of TRBD1. This CDR3 is 14 amino acids long. CDR1 and CDR2 from the germline V gene are LGHDT and YNNKEL (reference sequence).

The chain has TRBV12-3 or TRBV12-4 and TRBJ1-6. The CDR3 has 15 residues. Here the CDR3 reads CASSLGVQYNSPLHF.

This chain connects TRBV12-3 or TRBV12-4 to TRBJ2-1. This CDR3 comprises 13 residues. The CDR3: CASSGRTSNEQFF.

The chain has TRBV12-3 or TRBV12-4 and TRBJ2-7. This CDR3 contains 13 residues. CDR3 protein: CASSTLRSYEQYF.

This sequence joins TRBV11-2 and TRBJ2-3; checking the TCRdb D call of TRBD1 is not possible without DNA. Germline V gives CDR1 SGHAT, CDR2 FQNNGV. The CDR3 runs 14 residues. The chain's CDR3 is CASSRGGSTDTQYF.

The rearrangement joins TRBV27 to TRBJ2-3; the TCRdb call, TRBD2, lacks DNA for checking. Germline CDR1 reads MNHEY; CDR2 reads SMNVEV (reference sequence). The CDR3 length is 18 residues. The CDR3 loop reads CASSFSGLGFGGTDTQYF.

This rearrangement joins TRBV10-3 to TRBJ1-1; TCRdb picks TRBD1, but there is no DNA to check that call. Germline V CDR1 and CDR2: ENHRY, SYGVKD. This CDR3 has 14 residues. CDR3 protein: CAISESKTARKAFF.

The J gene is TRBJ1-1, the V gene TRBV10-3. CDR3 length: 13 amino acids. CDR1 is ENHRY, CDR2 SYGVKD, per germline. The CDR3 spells CAIQGILDTEAFF.

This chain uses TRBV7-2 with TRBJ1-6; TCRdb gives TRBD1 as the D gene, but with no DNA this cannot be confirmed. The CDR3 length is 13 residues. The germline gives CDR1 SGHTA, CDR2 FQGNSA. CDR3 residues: CARRTGFNSPLHF.

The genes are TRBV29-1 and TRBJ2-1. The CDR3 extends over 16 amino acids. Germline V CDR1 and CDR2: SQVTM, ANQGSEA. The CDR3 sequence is CSGLIELSSVYNEQFF.

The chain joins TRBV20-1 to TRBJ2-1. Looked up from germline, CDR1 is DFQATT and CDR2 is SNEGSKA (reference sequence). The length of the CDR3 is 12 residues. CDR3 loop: CSARQRMNEQFF.

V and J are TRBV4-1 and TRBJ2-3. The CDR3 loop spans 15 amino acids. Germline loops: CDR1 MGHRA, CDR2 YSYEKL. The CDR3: CASSQGRGSQDTQYF.

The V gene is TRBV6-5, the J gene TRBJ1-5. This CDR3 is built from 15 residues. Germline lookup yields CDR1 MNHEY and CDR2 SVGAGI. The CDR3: CASSYSGDRSQPQHF.

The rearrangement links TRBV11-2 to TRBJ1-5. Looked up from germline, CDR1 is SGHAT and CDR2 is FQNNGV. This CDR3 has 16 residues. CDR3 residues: CASSLCIGEASQPQHF.

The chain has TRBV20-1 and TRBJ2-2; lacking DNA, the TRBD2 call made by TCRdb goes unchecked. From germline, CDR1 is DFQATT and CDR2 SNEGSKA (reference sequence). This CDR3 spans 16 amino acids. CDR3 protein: CSASGVLAGGAGELFF.

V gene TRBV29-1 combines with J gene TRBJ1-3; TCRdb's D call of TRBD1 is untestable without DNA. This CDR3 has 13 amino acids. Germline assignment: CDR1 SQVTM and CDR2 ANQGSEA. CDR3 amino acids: CSAGQQGRNTIYF.